This TCR beta chain was identified in a study of blood T cell repertoires in COVID-19 (dated by TCRdb to 2020 to 2021). Concerning the study at large: Collaborator samples came from the United States, Italy and Spain and covered acute and convalescent phases of COVID-19. The material from the prospective study consisted of cDNA or gDNA derived from T cells, B-cell-depleted T cells, or PBMCs. Deeply sampled blood TCRbeta repertoires from subjects exposed to, actively infected with, or recovered from COVID-19 were included in the dataset. The repertoires were released in a freely available public database meant as a resource for research on the immune response to SARS-CoV-2. Samples were obtained from the ongoing ImmuneRACE study (first 160 participants) and from 1,254 subjects provided by 6 global collaborators. A de-identified subject ID, COVID-19 status, age in years and sex were almost always included in the sample metadata. Where available, HLA class I and class II types were obtained from metadata supplied by the sample provider rather than from assay-based typing.

TCRbeta CDR3 regions were amplified from genomic DNA by means of the immunoSEQ Assay, a bias-controlled multiplex PCR. Per the source publication's procedure: Within the assay, amplification of reference gene primers was used to estimate how many nucleated cells each sample contained. Sequence reads were collapsed and filtered to measure the absolute abundance of every unique TCRbeta CDR3 rearrangement. For each sample, productive Simpson clonality was calculated as the square root of Simpson's diversity index across productive rearrangements. In its TCRdb copy, this immuneACCESS table keeps in-frame sequences only and misses some clones. Where compared with another copy, unresolved V genes explain less than half of these, and the others have no known cause. V, J and clone size reflect that table, while D and trimming were determined from the DNA. The sample records over 300,000 clones, about 83% of which are singletons. The ten largest clonotypes hold approximately 1.5% of the sample.

Each collaborating institution followed its own protocols to collect whole blood in K2EDTA tubes. Collaborator samples were shipped for TCRbeta analysis as frozen whole blood, isolated PBMCs, or DNA extracted from either sample type. Including the terminal cysteine and phenylalanine, the CDR3 comprises 13 residues. Of the read, only the CDR3 DNA is kept; its 39 bases are in frame from base 1. CDR1 and CDR2 were assigned from the germline V gene (reference sequence) as GTSNPN and SVGIG. The junction carries 11 bases between V and J, which are trimmed by 4 bases and 2 bases respectively. Broader findings and caveats from the paper: Clinical and demographic metadata were provided uncurated, with the amount varying by source and participant.

Of note for this clone: Which antigen it targets is not known. No much larger clone exists at a distance of one base, and base qualities are not known.

The chain joins TRBV30 to TRBJ1-1; the D gene cannot be named for sure. Input material: peripheral blood. The source of this sequence is a woman aged 45-65 years with acute or convalescent COVID-19. The CDR3 region: CAWTYWRNTEAFF. The nucleotide sequence reads as follows: TGTGCCTGGACCTACTGGAGAAACACTGAAGCTTTCTTT.